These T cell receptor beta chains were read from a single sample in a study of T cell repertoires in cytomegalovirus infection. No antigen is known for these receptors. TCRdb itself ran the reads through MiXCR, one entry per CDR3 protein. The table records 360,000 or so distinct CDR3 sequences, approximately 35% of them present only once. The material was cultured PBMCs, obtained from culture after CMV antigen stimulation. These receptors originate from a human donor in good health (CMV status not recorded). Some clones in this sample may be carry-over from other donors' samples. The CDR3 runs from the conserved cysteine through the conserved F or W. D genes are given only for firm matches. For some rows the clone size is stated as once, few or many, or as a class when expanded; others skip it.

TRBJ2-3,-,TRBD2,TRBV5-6,TGTGCCAGCAGCCGGGCCCTAGCGGGAGCTGGCACAGATACGCAGTATTTT,CASSRALAGAGTDTQYF
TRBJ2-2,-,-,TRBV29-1,TGCAGCGTTCGTCCGGGACTCAACACCGGGGAGCTGTTTTTT,CSVRPGLNTGELFF
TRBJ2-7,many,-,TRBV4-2,TGTGCCAGCAGCCATACGCTAGCTCCCTACGAGCAGTACTTC,CASSHTLAPYEQYF
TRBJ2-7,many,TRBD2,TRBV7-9,TGTGCCAGCAGCTTTACTAGCGGGATCGCCTACGAGCAGTACTTC,CASSFTSGIAYEQYF
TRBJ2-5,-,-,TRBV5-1,TGCGCCAGCAGCGATGGAACCGATAGCCAAGAGACCCAGTACTTC,CASSDGTDSQETQYF
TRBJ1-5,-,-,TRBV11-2,TGTGCCAGCAGCTTCTCCAGCACGGGCAATCAGCCCCAGCATTTT,CASSFSSTGNQPQHF
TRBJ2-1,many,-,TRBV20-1,TGCAGTGCTAGATCCCGGGGCTTGTTCTACAATGAGCAGTTCTTC,CSARSRGLFYNEQFF
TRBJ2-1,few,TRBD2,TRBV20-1,TGCAGTGCTAGTGTACCTAGCGGGGTTAATGAGCAGTTCTTC,CSASVPSGVNEQFF
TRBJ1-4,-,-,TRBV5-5,TGTGCCAGCAGCTTGGGGGAGACGGTGAATGAAAAACTGTTTTTT,CASSLGETVNEKLFF
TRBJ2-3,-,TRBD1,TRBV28,TGTGCCAGCAGTTCCATACAGGGGGCCACAGATACGCAGTATTTT,CASSSIQGATDTQYF
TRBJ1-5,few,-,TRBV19,TGTGCCAGTAGTATAGTAAGGGCATGGAGCAATCAGCCCCAGCATTTT,CASSIVRAWSNQPQHF
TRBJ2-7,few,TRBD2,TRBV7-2,TGTGCCAGCAGACTAGCGGGAGGGCCCCACGAGCAGTACTTC,CASRLAGGPHEQYF
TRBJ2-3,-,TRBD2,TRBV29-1,TGCAGCGTAGGTTGGACTAGCGGGCGCACAGATACGCAGTATTTT,CSVGWTSGRTDTQYF
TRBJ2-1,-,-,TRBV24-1,TGTGCCACCAGTGCCTCTGGACAAGGGGGGTACAATGAGCAGTTCTTC,CATSASGQGGYNEQFF
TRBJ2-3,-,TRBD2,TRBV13,TGTGCCAGCAGCCCCGATTTGCGGGAGGGCCTAGTGGATACGCAGTATTTT,CASSPDLREGLVDTQYF
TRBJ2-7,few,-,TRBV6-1,TGTGCCAGCAGTGTAAGTTCGTCAGGCTACGAGCAGTACTTC,CASSVSSSGYEQYF
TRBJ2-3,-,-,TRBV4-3,TGCGCCAGCAGCCAAGATGAGAGGGGAACAGATACGCAGTATTTT,CASSQDERGTDTQYF
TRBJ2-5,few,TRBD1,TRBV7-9,TGTGCCAGCAGCTTAGAGGGACAGGCGTCGGAGACCCAGTACTTC,CASSLEGQASETQYF
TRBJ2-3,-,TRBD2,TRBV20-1,TGCAGTGCTAGCGAGACTAGCGGCCGGGGGCATACGCAGTATTTT,CSASETSGRGHTQYF
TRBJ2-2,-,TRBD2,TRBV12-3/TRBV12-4,TGTGCCAGCAGTTTAGCGGGACTAGCCGCCGGGGAGCTGTTTTTT,CASSLAGLAAGELFF
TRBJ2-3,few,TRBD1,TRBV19,TGTGCCAGTAGGCGAACAGGGGTCTCGGATACGCAGTATTTT,CASRRTGVSDTQYF
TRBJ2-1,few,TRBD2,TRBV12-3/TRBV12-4,TGTGCCAGCAGTTTGTCCGGCGGGAGGCGGGTGAATGAGCAGTTCTTC,CASSLSGGRRVNEQFF
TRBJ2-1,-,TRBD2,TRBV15,TGTGCCACCAGCCCGGGGGCTAGCGGGGGGTCCTACAATGAGCAGTTCTTC,CATSPGASGGSYNEQFF
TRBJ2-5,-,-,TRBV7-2,TGTGCCAGCAGCTCCCCAGGGTTCGCTTACCAAGAGACCCAGTACTTC,CASSSPGFAYQETQYF
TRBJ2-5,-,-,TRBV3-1,TGTGCCAGCAGCAATATCGGCCAGAAAAGGCACTTC,CASSNIGQKRHF
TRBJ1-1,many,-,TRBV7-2,TGTGCCAGCAGCTTAGCGGTGACAGCAGAAGCTTTCTTT,CASSLAVTAEAFF
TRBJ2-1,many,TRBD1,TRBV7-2,TGTGCCAGCAGCTTGAGGGGCTGGGACAGGGTAGAAAATGAGCAGTTCTTC,CASSLRGWDRVENEQFF
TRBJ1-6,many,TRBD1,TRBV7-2,TGTGCCAGCAGCTTAGGGGACAGAAAATTCGGTTCACCCCTCCACTTT,CASSLGDRKFGSPLHF
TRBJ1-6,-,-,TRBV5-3,TGTGCCAGCAGCGCGGTCAGGGGTCAGTCACCCCTCCACTTT,CASSAVRGQSPLHF
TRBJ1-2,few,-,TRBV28,TGTGCCAGCAGTTTTGAGGGATATGGCTACACCTTC,CASSFEGYGYTF
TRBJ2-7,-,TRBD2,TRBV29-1,TGCAGCGTTGCCACCACTAGTTCTAGCGGGAGTTTGCCACGGTACTTC,CSVATTSSSGSLPRYF
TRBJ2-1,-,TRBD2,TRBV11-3,TGTGCCAGCAGCTCCCCCACCGGGGGGGCCTACAATGAGCAGTTCTTC,CASSSPTGGAYNEQFF
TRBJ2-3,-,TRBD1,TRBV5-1,TGCGCCAGCAGCTGGAGACAGGGAAGTTTCACAGATACGCAGTATTTT,CASSWRQGSFTDTQYF
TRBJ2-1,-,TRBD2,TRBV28,TGTGCCAGCCTACCGGCGGGACTAGCGGTTTACAATGAGCAGTTCTTC,CASLPAGLAVYNEQFF
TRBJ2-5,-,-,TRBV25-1,TGTGCCAGCAGTCTAGAAGCAGGGGGCGGGGGGACCCAGTACTTC,CASSLEAGGGGTQYF
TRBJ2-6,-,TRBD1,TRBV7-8,TGTGCCAGCAGCTTAGTAGTGACAGGGATCCCTGGGGCCAACGTCCTGACTTTC,CASSLVVTGIPGANVLTF
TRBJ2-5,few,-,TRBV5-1,TGCGCCAGCAGCTTCGGTTCTTATCCGGGCGAGTACTTC,CASSFGSYPGEYF
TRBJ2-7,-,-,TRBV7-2,TGTGCCAGCAGGGGGACGGGGTCCTACGAGCAGTACTTC,CASRGTGSYEQYF
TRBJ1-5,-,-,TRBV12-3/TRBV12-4,TGTGCCAGCAGTTTAAGTGGAGGCGGTCAGCCCCAGCATTTT,CASSLSGGGQPQHF
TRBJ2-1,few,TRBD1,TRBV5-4,TGTGCCAGCAGCCGGACCGGGACAGGGGGGTACAATGAGCAGTTCTTC,CASSRTGTGGYNEQFF
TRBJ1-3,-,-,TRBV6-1,TGTGCCAGCAGTGAAGCTCTGAAGGGAACGCTTGGAAACACCATATATTTT,CASSEALKGTLGNTIYF
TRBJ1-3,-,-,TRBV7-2,TGTGCCACCCAACCTCGTGACACCATATATTTT,CATQPRDTIYF
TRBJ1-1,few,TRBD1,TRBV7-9,TGTGCCAGCAGCTTCGATTGGGACAGGGACGAGGAAGCTTTCTTT,CASSFDWDRDEEAFF
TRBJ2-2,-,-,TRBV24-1,TGTGCCACCAGTGATCCCACAGGAGCCCCACCGAACACCGGGGAGCTGTTTTTT,CATSDPTGAPPNTGELFF
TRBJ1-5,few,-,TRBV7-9,TGTGCCAGCAGCCCCTTAGGGGGAAGCAATCAGCCCCAGCATTTT,CASSPLGGSNQPQHF
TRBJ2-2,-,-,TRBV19,TGTGCCAGTAGTATAGCACAGAACACCGGGGAGCTGTTTTTT,CASSIAQNTGELFF
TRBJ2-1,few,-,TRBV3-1,TGTGCCAGCAGCCAGACCAACTACAATGAGCAGTTCTTC,CASSQTNYNEQFF
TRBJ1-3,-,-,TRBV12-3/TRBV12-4,TGTGCCAGCAGTTTGCGGGGGCGAAGAAACACCATATATTTT,CASSLRGRRNTIYF
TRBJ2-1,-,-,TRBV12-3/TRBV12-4,TGTGCCAGCAGACGCCGCGGCAATGAGCAGTTCTTC,CASRRRGNEQFF
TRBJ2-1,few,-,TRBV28,TGTGCCAGCAGTTTGTCCCCCTTCGATGAGCAGTTCTTC,CASSLSPFDEQFF
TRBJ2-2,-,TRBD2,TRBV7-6,TGTGCCAGCGTTCCGGGACTAGCGGGGGAACTCGCACCCACCGGGGAGCTGTTTTTT,CASVPGLAGELAPTGELFF
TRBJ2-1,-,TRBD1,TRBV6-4,TGTGCCAGCAGCGTAGACAGGGGGCAAGCGGGAATGATCCATGAGCAGTTCTTC,CASSVDRGQAGMIHEQFF
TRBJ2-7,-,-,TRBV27,TGTGCCAGCAGTTCCGGGGTAACCTACGAGCAGTACTTC,CASSSGVTYEQYF
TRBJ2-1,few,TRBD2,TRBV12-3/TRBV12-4,TGTGCCAGCACTTTGACTAGCGGGAGCTCCTACAATGAGCAGTTCTTC,CASTLTSGSSYNEQFF
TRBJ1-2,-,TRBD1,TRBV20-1,TGCAGTGCTTGGACAGGGGGCGCGGATGGCTACACCTTC,CSAWTGGADGYTF
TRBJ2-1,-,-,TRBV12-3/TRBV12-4,TGTGCCAGCAGCTCGTTTCTTGGAGATGAGCAGTTCTTC,CASSSFLGDEQFF
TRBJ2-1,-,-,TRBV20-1,TGCAGTGCCAGAAGTGTGGATGAGCAGTTCTTC,CSARSVDEQFF
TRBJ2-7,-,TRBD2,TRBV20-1,TGCAGTGCTACCACTAGCGGGAGGAGTGACGAGCAGTACTTC,CSATTSGRSDEQYF
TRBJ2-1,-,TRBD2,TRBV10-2,TGCGCCAGCAGTGAGCGGGAGGGACTAGCGGGGAGGAATGAGCAGTTCTTC,CASSEREGLAGRNEQFF
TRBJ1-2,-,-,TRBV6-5,TGTGCCAGCAGTTACTCGATTTTCGAAATTTGGGGGGCAGATGGCTACACCTTC,CASSYSIFEIWGADGYTF